A single sample is the source of the 10 T cell receptor beta chains below, sequenced in a study of shared clonotypes between healthy human individuals. Repertoires were generated with immunoSEQ multiplex PCR, while TCRdb's copy carries only in-frame clones and drops some. The top ten clones hold 0.1% to 0.15% of a sample with some 2,000,000 clones, approximately 94% of them seen once. Sequencing was done on a sample of naive CD4+ T cells sorted from blood. Indicated subset: CD45RA+ positively selected. Receptors originate from a man between 18 and 29 years old in good health.

The chain uses TRBV7-9 and TRBJ2-1; D is possibly TRBD2 (6 bases). Germline assignment: CDR1 SEHNR and CDR2 FQNEAQ (reference sequence). The V end lost 1 base, the J end lost 8 bases, and 12 bases lay between the germline ends. The CDR3 length is 14 residues. CDR3 in DNA: TGTGCCAGCAGCTTAGGAGGAGGGTGGGATGAGCAGTTCTTC. Translated: CASSLGGGWDEQFF.

In its sample, this clone was seen once. This sequence joins TRBV5-1 and TRBJ2-7, with a tentative D call TRBD2 (7 bases). Germline CDR1 SGHRS, CDR2 YFSETQ. This CDR3 contains 13 residues. Trimming took 4 bases from V and 6 from J, leaving 14 bases between them. The CDR3 spells CASSLEGGREQYF. In DNA, the CDR3 is TGCGCCAGCAGCCTGGAGGGGGGGCGCGAGCAGTACTTC.

The chain joins TRBV11-2 to TRBJ2-7; possible D gene TRBD1, 6 bases. Germline V gene lookup returns CDR1 SGHAT and CDR2 FQNNGV. V lost 3 bases and J lost 3, with 9 bases in between. This CDR3 contains 13 residues. Here the CDR3 reads CASSFGRGYEQYF. CDR3 DNA sequence: TGTGCCAGCAGCTTTGGCAGGGGCTACGAGCAGTACTTC.

V is TRBV6-7 and J is TRBJ1-1; D might be TRBD1 (6 bases). TRBV6-7 is treated as an ORF (open reading frame) with a function not yet certain. The CDR3 spans 17 residues. Trimming shortened V by 7 bases and J by 4 bases, and 25 bases separated the two germline ends. The CDR3 reads CASKFCLYREGTTEAFF. CDR3 nucleotide sequence: TGTGCCAGCAAATTCTGTCTTTACAGGGAGGGCACCACTGAAGCTTTCTTT.

V usage is TRBV6-1 and J usage is TRBJ2-5; D is ambiguous. Between the trimmed V and J ends, which lost 5 bases and 5 bases, there was a span of 9 bases. CDR1 MNHNS and CDR2 SASEGT come from the germline V gene. The CDR3 has 12 residues. The CDR3 DNA reads TGTGCCAGCAGTTTCTTCGGGGAGACCCAGTACTTC. This codes for CASSFFGETQYF.

The V call is TRBV30, the J call TRBJ1-6; no reliable D call. Trimming took 6 bases from V and 2 from J, leaving 14 bases between them. CDR3 length: 15 amino acids. The V gene's germline CDR1 is GTSNPN and CDR2 SVGIG (reference sequence). This CDR3 reads CACLRVPPYNSPLHF. DNA of the CDR3: TGTGCCTGCCTAAGGGTTCCACCCTATAATTCACCCCTCCACTTT.

J is TRBJ1-5 and V is TRBV5-8; D is uncertain. Trimming removed 7 bases from V and 5 bases from J, with 4 bases in between. The CDR3 is 10 amino acids. CDR1 and CDR2 (germline): SGHTS, YDEGEE. CDR3 region: CASGDQPQHF. The CDR3 DNA reads as TGTGCCAGCGGGGATCAGCCCCAGCATTTT.

The chain links TRBV10-3 to TRBJ2-7; weak D call: TRBD1 (6 bases). The CDR3 length is 14 residues. The germline V and J ends were trimmed by 3 bases and 1 base, with 10 bases remaining between them. Per germline, CDR1 ENHRY and CDR2 SYGVKD. The CDR3 nucleotides read TGTGCCATCAGTGAAGGGACACGGTCCTACGAGCAGTACTTC. It yields the protein CAISEGTRSYEQYF.

The gene calls are TRBV10-3 and TRBJ1-2; possibly TRBD1 for D (5 bases). V was shortened by 4 bases and J by 2 bases, with 8 bases between the two germline ends. Germline V lookup: CDR1 ENHRY, CDR2 SYGVKD. The CDR3 consists of 13 residues. CDR3 residues: CAISAGTNYGYTF. The DNA for the CDR3 is TGTGCCATCAGTGCCGGGACGAACTATGGCTACACCTTC.

This sequence joins TRBV7-9 and TRBJ2-7; D unresolved. Germline CDR1 is SEHNR and CDR2 is FQNEAQ (reference sequence). V lost 1 base to trimming and J lost 3 bases, with 4 bases between them. This CDR3 contains 12 residues. DNA of the CDR3: TGTGCCAGCAGCTTAGGGTTCTACGAGCAGTACTTC. As protein: CASSLGFYEQYF.